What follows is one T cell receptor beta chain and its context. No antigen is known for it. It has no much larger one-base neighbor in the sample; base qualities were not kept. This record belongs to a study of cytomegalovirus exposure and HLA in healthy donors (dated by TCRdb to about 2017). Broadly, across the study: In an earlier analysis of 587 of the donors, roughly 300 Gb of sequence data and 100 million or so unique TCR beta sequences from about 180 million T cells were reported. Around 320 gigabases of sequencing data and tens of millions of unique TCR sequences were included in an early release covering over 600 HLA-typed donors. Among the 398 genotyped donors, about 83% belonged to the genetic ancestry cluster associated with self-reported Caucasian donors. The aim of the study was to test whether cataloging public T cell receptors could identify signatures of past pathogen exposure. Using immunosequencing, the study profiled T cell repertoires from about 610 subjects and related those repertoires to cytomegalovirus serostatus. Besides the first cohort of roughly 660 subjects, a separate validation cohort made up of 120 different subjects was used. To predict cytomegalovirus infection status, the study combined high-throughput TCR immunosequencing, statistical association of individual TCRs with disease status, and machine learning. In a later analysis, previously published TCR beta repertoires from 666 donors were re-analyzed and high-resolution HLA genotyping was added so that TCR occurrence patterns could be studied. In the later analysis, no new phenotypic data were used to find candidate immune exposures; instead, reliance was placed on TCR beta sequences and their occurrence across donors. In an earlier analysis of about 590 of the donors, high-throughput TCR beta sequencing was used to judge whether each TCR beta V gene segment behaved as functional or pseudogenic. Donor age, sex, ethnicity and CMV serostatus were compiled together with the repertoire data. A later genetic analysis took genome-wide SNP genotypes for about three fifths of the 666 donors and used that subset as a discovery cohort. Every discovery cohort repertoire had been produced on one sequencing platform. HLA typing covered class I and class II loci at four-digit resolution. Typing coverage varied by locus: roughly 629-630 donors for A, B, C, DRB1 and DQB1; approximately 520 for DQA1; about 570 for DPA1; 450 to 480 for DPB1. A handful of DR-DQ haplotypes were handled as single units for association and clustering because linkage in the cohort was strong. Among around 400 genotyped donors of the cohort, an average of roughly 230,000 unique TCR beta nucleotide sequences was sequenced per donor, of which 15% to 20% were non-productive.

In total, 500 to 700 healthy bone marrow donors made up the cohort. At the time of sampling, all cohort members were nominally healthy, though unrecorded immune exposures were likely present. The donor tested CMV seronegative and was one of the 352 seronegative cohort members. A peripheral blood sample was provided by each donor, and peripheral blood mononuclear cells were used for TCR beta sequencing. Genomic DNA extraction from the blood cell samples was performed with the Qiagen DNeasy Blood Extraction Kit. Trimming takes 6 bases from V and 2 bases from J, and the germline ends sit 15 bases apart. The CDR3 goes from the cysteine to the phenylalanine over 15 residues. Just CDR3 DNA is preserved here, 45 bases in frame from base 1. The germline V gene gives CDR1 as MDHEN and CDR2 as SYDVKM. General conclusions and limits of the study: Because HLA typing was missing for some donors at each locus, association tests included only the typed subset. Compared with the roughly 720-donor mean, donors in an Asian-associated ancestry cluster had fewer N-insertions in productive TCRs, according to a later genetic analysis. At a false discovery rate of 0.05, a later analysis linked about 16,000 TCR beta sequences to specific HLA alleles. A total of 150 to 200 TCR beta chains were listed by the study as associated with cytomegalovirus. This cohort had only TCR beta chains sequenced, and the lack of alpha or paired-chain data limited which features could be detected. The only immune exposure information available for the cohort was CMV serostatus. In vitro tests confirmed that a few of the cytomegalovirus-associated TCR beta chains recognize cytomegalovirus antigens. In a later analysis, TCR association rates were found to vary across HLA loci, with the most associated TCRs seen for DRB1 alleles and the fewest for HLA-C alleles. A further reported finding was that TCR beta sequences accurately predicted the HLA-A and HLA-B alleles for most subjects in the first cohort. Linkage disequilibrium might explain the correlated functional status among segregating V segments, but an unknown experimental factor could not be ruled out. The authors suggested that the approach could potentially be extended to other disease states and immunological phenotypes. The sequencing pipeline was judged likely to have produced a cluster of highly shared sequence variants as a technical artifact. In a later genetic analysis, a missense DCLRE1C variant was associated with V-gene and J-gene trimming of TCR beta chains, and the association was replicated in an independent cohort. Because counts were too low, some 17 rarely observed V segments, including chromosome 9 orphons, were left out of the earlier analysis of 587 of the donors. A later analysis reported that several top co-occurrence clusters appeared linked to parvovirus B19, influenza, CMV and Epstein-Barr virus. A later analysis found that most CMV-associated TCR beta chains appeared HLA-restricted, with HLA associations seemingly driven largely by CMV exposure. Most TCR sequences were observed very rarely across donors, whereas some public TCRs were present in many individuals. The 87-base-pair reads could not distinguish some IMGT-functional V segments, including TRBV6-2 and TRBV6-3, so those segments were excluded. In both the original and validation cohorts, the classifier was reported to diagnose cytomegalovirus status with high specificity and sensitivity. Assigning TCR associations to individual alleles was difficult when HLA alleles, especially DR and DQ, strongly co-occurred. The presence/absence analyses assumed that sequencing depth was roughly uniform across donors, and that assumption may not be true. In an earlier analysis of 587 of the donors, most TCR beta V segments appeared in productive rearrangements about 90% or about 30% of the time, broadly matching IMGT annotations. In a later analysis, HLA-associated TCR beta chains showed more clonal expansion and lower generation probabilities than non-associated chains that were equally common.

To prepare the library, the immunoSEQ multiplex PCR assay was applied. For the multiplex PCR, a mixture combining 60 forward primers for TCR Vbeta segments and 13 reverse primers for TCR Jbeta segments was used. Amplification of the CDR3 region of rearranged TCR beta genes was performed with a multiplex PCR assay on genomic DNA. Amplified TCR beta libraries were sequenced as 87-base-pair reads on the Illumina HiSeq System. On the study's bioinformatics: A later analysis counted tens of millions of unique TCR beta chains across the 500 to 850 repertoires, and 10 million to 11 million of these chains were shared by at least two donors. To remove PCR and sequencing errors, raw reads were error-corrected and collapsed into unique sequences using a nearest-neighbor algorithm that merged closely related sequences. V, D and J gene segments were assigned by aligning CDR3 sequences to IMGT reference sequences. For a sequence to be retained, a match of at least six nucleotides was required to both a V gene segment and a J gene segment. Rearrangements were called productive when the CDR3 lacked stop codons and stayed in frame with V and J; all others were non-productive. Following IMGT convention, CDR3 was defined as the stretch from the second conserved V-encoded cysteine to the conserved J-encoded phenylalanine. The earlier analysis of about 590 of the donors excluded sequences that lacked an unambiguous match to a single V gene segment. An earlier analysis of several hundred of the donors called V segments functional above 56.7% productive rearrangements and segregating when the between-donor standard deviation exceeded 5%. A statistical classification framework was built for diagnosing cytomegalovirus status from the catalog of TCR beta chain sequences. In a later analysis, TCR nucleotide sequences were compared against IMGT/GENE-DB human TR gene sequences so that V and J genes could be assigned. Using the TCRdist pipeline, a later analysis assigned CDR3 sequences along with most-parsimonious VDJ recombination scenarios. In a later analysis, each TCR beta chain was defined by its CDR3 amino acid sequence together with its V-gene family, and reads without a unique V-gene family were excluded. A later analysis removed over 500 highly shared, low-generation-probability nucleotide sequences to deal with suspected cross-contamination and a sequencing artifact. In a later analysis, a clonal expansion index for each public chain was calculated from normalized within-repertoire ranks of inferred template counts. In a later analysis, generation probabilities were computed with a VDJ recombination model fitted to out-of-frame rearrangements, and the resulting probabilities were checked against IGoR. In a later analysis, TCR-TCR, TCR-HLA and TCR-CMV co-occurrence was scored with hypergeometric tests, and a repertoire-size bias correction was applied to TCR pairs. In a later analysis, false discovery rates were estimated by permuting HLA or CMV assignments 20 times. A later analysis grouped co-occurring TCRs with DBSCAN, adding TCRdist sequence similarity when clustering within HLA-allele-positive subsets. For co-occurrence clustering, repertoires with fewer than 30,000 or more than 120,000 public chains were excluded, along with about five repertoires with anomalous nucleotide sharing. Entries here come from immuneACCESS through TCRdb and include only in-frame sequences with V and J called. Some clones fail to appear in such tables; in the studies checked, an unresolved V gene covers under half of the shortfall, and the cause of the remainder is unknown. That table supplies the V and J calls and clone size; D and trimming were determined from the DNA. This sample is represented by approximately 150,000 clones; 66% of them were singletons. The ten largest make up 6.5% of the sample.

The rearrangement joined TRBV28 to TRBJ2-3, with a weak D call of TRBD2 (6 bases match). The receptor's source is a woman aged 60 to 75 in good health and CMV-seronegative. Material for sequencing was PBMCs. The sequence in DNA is TGTGCCAGCAGCCTACCCGGGACTTCCACAGATACGCAGTATTTT. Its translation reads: CASSLPGTSTDTQYF.